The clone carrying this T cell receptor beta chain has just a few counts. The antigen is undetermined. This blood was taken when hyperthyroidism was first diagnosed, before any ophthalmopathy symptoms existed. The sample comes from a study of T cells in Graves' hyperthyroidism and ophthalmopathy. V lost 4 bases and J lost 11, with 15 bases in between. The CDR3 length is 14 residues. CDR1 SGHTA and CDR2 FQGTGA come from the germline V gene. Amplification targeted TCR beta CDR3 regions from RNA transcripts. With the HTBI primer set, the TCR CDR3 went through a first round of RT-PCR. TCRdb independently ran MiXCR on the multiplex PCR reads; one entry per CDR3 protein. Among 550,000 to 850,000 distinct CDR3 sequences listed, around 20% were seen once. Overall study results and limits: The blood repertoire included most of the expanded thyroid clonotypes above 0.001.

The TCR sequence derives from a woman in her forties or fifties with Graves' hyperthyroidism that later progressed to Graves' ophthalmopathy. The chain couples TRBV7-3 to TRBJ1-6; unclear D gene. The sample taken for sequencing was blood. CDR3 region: CASSSGRSGTPLHF. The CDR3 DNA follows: TGTGCCAGCAGCTCCGGACGGTCGGGTACACCCCTCCACTTT.